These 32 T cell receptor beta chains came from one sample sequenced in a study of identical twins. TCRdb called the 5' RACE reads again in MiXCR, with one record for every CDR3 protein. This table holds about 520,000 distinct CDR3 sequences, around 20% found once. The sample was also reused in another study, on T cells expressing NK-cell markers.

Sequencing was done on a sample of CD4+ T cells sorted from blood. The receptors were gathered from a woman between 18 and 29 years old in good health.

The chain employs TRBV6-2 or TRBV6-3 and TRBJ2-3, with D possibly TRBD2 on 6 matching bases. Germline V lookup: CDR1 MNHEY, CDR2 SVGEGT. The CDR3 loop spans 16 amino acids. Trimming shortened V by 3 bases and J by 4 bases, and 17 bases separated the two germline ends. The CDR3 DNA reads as TGTGCCAGCAGTTATCACCACGGAGGGCCAGCAGATACGCAGTATTTT. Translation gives CASSYHHGGPADTQYF.

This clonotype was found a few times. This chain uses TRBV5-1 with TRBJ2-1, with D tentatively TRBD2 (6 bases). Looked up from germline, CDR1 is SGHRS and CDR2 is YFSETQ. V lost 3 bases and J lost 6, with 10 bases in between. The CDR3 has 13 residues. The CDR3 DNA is TGCGCCAGCAGCTCCTCGGGAGCCAATGAGCAGTTCTTC. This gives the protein CASSSSGANEQFF.

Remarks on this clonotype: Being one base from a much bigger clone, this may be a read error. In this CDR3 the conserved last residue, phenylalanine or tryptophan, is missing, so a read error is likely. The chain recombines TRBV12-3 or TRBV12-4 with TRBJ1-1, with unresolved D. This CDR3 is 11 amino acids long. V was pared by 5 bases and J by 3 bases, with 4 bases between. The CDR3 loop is CASSVYTEAFL. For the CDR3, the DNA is TGTGCCAGCAGTGTGTACACTGAAGCTTTCCTT.

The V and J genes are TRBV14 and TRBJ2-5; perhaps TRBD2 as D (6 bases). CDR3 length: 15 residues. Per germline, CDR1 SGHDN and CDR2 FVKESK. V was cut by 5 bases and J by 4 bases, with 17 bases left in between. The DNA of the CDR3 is TGTGCCAGCAGCGCCGGGACTCATTTTTTAGAGACCCAGTACTTC. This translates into CASSAGTHFLETQYF.

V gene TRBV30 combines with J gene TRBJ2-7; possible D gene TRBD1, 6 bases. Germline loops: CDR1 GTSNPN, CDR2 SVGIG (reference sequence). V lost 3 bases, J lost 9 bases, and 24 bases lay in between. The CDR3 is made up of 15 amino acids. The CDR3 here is CAWSGATDSRLGQYF. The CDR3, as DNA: TGTGCCTGGAGCGGGGCCACGGACAGCCGCTTGGGGCAGTACTTC.

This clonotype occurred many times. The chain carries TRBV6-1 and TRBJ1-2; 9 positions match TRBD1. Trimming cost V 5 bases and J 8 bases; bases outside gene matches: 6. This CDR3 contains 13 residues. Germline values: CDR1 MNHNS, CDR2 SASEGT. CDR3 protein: CASSRTGGGGYTF. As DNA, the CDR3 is TGTGCCAGCAGTCGAACAGGGGGCGGGGGCTACACCTTC.

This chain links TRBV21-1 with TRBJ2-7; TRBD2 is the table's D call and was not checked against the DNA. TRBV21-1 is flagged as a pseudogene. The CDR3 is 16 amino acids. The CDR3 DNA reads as TGTGCCAGCAGCAAAGAGAGGGCAAACTACCGCCGCGAGCAGTACTTC. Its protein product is CASSKERANYRREQYF.

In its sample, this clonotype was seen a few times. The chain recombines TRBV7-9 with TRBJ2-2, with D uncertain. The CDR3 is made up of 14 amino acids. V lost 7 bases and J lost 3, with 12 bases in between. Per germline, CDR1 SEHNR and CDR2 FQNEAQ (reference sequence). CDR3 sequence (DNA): TGTGCCAGCACCCTGGGTCGGGACACCGGGGAGCTGTTTTTT. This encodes CASTLGRDTGELFF.

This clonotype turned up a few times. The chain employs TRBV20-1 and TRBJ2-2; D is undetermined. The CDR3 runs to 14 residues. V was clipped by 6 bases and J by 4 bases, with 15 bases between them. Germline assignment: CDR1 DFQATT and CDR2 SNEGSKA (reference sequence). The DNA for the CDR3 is TGCAGTGCCCTACGCCGTCAGGCCACCGGGGAGCTGTTTTTT. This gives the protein CSALRRQATGELFF.

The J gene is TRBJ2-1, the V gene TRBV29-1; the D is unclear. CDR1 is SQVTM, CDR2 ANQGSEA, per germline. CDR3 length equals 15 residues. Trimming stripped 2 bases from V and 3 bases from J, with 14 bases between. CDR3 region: CSVERLGGSYNEQFF. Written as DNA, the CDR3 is TGCAGCGTTGAAAGGCTTGGCGGAAGCTACAATGAGCAGTTCTTC.

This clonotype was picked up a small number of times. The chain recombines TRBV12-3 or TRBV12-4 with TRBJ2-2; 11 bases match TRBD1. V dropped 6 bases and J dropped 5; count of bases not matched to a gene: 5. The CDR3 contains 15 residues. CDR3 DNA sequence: TGTGCCAGCAGGGGCCGGGACAGGGGGACCGGGGAGCTGTTTTTT. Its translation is CASRGRDRGTGELFF.

CDR3 nucleotide sequence: TGTGCCAGCAGCTCGGACTTTCACGACAATGAGCAGTTCTTC. Amino acid sequence: CASSSDFHDNEQFF. The V and J genes are TRBV7-2 and TRBJ2-1; D possibly corresponds to TRBD2 (5 bases). Germline V gene data show CDR1 as SGHTA and CDR2 as FQGNSA. Trimming took 4 bases from V and 5 from J, leaving 12 bases between them. CDR3 length equals 14 residues.

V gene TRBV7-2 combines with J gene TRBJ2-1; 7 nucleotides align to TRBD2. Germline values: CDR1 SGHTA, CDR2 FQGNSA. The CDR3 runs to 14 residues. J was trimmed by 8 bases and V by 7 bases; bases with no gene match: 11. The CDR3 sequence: CASTSPKTSHEQFF. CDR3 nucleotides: TGTGCCAGCACCTCCCCAAAGACTAGCCATGAGCAGTTCTTC.

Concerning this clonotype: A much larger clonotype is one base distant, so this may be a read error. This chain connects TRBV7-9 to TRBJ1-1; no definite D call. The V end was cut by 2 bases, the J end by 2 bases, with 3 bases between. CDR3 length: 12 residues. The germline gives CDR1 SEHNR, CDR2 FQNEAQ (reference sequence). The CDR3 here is CASSLHNTEAFF. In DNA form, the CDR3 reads TGTGCCAGCAGCTTACACAACACTGAAGCTTTCTTT.

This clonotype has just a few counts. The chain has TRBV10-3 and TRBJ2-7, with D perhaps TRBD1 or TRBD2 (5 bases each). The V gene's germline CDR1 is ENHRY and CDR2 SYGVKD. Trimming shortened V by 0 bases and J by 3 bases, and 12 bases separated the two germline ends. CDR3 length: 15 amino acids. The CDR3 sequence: CAISESGTVFYEQYF. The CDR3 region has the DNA TGTGCCATCAGTGAGTCGGGGACGGTCTTCTACGAGCAGTACTTC.

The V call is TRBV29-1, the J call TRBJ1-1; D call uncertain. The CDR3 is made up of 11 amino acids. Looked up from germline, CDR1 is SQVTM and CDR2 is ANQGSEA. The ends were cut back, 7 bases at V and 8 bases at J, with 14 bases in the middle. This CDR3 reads CSGHSGVEAFF. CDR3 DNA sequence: TGCAGCGGCCATAGCGGAGTAGAAGCTTTCTTT. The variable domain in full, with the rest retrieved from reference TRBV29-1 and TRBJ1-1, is SAVISQKPSRDICQRGTSLTIQCQVDSQVTMMFWYRQQPGQSLTLIATANQGSEATYESGFVIDKFPISRPNLTFSTLTVSNMSPEDSSIYLCSGHSGVEAFFGQGTRLTVV.

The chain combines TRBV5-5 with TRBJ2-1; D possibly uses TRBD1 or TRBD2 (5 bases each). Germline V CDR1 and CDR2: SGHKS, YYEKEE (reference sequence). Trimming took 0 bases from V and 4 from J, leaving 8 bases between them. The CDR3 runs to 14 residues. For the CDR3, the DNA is TGTGCCAGCAGCTTGGGATGGGGGTACAATGAGCAGTTCTTC. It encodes CASSLGWGYNEQFF.

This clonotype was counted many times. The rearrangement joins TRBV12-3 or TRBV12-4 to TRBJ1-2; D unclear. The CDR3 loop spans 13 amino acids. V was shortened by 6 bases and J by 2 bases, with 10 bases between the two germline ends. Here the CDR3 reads CASSPRGNYGYTF. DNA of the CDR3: TGTGCCAGCAGCCCACGGGGAAACTATGGCTACACCTTC.

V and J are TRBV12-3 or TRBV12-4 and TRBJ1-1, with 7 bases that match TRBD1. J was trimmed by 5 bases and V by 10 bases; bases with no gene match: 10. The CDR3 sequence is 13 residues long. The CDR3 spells CATGGQRGTEAFF. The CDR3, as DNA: TGTGCCACCGGGGGACAGCGAGGAACTGAAGCTTTCTTT.

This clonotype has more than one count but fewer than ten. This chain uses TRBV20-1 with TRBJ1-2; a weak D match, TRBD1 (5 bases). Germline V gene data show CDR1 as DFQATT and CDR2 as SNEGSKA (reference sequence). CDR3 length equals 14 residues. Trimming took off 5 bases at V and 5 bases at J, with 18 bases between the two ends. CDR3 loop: CSAYTRTGRYGYTF. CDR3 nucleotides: TGCAGTGCTTATACCAGGACGGGGCGATATGGCTACACCTTC.

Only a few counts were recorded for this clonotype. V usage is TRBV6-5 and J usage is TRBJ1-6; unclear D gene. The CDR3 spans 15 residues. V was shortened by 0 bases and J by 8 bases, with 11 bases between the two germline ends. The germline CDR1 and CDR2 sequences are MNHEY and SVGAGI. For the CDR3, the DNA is TGTGCCAGCAGTTACTCGTTTAGGCTCGATTCACCCCTCCACTTT. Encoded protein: CASSYSFRLDSPLHF.

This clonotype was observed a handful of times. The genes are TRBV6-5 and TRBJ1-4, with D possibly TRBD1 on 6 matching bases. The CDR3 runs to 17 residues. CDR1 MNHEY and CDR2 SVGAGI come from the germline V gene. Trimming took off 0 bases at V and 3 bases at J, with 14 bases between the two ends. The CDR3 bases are TGTGCCAGCAGTTACTCCAGTAGACAGGCCCCTAATGAAAAACTGTTTTTT. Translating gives CASSYSSRQAPNEKLFF.

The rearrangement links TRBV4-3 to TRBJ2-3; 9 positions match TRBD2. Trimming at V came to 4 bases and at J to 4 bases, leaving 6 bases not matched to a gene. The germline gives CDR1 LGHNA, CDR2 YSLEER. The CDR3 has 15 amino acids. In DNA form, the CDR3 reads TGCGCCAGCAGCCCATTAGCGGGAGCCCCAGATACGCAGTATTTT. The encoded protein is CASSPLAGAPDTQYF.

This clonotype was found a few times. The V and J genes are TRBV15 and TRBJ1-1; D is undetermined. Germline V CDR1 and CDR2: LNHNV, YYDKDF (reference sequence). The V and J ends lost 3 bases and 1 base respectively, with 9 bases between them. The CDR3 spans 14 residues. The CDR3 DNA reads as TGTGCCACCAGCAGGCGGGAACCGAACACTGAAGCTTTCTTT. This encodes CATSRREPNTEAFF. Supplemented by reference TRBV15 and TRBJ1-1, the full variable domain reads DAMVIQNPRYQVTQFGKPVTLSCSQTLNHNVMYWYQQKSSQAPKLLFHYYDKDFNNEADTPDNFQSRRPNTSFCFLDIRSPGLGDTAMYLCATSRREPNTEAFFGQGTRLTVV.

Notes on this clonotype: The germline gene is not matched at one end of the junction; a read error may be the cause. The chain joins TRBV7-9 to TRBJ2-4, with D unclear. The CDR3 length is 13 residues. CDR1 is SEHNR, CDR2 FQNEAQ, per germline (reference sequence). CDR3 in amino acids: CASSLRPENIQHF. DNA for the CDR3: TGTGCCAGCAGCCTACGACCCGAAAACATTCAGCACTTC.

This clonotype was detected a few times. The CDR3 bases are TGTGCCAGCAGTACCGTCGATGAGCAGTTCTTC. As protein: CASSTVDEQFF. The chain recombines TRBV12-3 or TRBV12-4 with TRBJ2-1, with unresolved D. This CDR3 has 11 residues. V dropped 5 bases and J dropped 8 bases, with 7 bases sitting between them.

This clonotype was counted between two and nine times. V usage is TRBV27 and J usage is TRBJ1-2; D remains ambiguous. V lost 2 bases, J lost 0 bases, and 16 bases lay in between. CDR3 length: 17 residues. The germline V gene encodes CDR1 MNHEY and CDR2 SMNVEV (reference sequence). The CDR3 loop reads CASSLRFSDRANYGYTF. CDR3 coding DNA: TGTGCCAGCAGTTTAAGGTTCTCGGACCGCGCTAACTATGGCTACACCTTC.

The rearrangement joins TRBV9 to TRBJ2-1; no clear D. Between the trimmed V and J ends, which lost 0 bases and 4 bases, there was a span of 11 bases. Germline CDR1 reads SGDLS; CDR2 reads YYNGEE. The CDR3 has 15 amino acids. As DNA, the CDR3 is TGTGCCAGCAGCGTAGAAGGTAGGAATTACAATGAGCAGTTCTTC. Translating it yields CASSVEGRNYNEQFF.

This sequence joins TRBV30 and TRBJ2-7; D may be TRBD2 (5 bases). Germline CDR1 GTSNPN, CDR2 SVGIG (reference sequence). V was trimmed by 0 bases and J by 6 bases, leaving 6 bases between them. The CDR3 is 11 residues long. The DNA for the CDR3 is TGTGCCTGGAGTGTAAGCGGCGAGCAGTACTTC. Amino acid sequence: CAWSVSGEQYF. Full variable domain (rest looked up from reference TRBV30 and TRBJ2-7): SQTIHQWPATLVQPVGSPLSLECTVEGTSNPNLYWYRQAAGRGLQLLFYSVGIGQISSEVPQNLSASRPQDRQFILSSKKLLLSDSGFYLCAWSVSGEQYFGPGTRLTVT.

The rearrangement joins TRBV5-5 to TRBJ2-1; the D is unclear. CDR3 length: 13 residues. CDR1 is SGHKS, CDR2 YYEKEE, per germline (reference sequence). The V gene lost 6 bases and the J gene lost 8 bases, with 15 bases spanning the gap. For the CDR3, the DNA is TGTGCCAGCACCATGGGTGTTAGGGATGAGCAGTTCTTC. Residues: CASTMGVRDEQFF.

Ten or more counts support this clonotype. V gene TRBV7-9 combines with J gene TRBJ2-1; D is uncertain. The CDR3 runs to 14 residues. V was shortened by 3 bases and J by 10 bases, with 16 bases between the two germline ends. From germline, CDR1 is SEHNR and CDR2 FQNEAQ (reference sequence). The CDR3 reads CASSFGAQMGEQFF. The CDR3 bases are TGTGCCAGCAGCTTTGGTGCGCAAATGGGCGAGCAGTTCTTC. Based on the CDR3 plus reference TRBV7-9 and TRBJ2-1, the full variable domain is DTGVSQNPRHKITKRGQNVTFRCDPISEHNRLYWYRQTLGQGPEFLTYFQNEAQLEKSRLLSDRFSAERPKGSFSTLEIQRTEQGDSAMYLCASSFGAQMGEQFFGPGTRLTVL.

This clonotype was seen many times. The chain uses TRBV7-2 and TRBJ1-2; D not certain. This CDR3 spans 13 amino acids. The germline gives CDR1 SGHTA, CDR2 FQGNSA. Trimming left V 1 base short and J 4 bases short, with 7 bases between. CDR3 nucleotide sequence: TGTGCCAGCAGCTTAGACAGAGCCTATGGCTACACCTTC. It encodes CASSLDRAYGYTF.